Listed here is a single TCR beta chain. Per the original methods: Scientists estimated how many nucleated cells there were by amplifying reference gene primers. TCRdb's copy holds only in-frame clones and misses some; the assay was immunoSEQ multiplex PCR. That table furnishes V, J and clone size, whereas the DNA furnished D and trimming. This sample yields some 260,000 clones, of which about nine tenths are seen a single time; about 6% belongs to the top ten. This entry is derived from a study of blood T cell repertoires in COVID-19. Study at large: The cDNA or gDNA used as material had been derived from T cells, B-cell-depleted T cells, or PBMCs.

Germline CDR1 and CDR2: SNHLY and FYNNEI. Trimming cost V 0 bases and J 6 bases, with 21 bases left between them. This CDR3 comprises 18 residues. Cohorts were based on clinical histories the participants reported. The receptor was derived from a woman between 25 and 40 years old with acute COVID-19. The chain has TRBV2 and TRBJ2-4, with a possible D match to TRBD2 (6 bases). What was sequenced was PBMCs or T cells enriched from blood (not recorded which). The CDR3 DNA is TGTGCCAGCAGTGAAGCGAGGCGGGACCGTAATCTAGTAAACATTCAGTACTTC. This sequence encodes CASSEARRDRNLVNIQYF.